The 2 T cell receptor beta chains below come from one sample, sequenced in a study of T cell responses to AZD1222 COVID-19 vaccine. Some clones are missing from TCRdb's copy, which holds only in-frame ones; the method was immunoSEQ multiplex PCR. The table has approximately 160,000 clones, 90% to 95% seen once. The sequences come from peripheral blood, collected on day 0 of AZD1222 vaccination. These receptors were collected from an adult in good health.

The CDR3 protein is CASQKQLLKYF. The CDR3 DNA reads TGTGCCAGCCAAAAACAGCTCCTCAAGTATTTT. The chain joins TRBV7-9 to TRBJ2-3; D gene ambiguous. The CDR3 has 11 residues. CDR1 is SEHNR and CDR2 is FQNEAQ in the germline V gene (reference sequence). Trimming shortened V by 8 bases and J by 13 bases, and 16 bases separated the two germline ends.

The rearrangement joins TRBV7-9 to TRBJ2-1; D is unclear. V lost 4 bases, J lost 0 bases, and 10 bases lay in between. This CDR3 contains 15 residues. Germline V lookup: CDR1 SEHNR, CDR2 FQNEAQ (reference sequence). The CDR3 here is CASSSTVSSYNEQFF. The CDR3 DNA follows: TGTGCCAGCAGCTCTACTGTGAGCTCCTACAATGAGCAGTTCTTC. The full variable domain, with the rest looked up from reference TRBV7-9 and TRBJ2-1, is DTGVSQNPRHKITKRGQNVTFRCDPISEHNRLYWYRQTLGQGPEFLTYFQNEAQLEKSRLLSDRFSAERPKGSFSTLEIQRTEQGDSAMYLCASSSTVSSYNEQFFGPGTRLTVL.